Following are 2 T cell receptor beta chains from one sample sequenced in a study of low-dose radiotherapy and immunotherapy resistance in tumors (dated by TCRdb to between 2022 and 2023). The label giving this sample's time point can be read as: before trial treatment. For sequencing, an Illumina MiniSeq was employed. First-strand cDNA was synthesized with Superscript III and a set of TRAV- and TRBV-specific primers, covering both TCRalpha and TCRbeta chains. TCRs were amplified with Phusion for approximately 19 PCR cycles using a constant-region primer together with the adapter attached to the V primers. TCRdb trimmed public reads at Q25 via fastp, called clones via MiXCR and kept in-frame beta chains. Each CDR3 protein gets just one entry, which takes the most common genes and DNA from the rows behind it. For this sample there are some 88,000 distinct CDR3 sequences; 9.4% appear just once. Clones ranked in the top ten supply around 0.98% of the sample.

Material: PBMCs, obtained before treatment. The source is a male donor with prostate cancer.

This clonotype was observed at least ten times. This chain joins TRBV12-3 or TRBV12-4 and TRBJ2-7; 8 nucleotides agree with TRBD1. Unmatched junction bases numbered 2, after V lost 3 bases and J lost 1 base. The CDR3 consists of 14 residues. CDR3 amino acids: CASSFGDRSYEQYF. In DNA form, the CDR3 reads TGTGCCAGCAGTTTCGGGGACAGGTCCTACGAGCAGTACTTC.

This clonotype was observed at least ten times. The chain employs TRBV28 and TRBJ2-1, with 9 bases that match TRBD2. After removal of 7 bases from V and 2 bases from J, the junction contained 0 bases not matched to a gene. The length of the CDR3 is 13 residues. In germline, CDR1 is MDHEN, CDR2 SYDVKM. The CDR3 DNA reads as TGTGCCAGCAAGCGGGGGGCCTACAATGAGCAGTTCTTC. Translation: CASKRGAYNEQFF.